These 15 T cell receptor beta chains originate from one sample sequenced in a study of regulatory T cells in long-lasting Graves disease. Libraries of TCR beta came from iRepertoire HTBI primers plus Arm-PCR of CDR3 regions. TCRdb re-called the multiplex PCR reads through MiXCR, storing one row per CDR3 protein. In the table there are 310,000 or so distinct CDR3 sequences, around 20% of which are singletons. Time point specified: persistent/refractory GD, antithyroid drugs over 5 years with positive TRAb. With RNA extracted from PBMCs as input, the TCR library was made. The sequenced sample was peripheral blood mononuclear cells (PBMCs), obtained when the disease was refractory, from a patient treated with antithyroid drugs. The receptors originated from a female donor with Graves disease.

This chain uses TRBV2 with TRBJ2-3; 7 positions match TRBD1. CDR3 length: 15 amino acids. In germline, CDR1 is SNHLY, CDR2 FYNNEI. The trim removed 6 bases at V and 1 base at J, leaving 7 bases unmatched. The CDR3 nucleotides read TGTGCCAGCAGAAGACAGGGTTTTGGCACAGATACGCAGTATTTT. As protein: CASRRQGFGTDTQYF.

In this sample, this clonotype turned up many times. The rearrangement links TRBV18 to TRBJ2-5; 10 nucleotides line up with TRBD2. Germline V gene data show CDR1 as KGHSH and CDR2 as LQKENI. The CDR3 runs 15 residues. V was pared by 4 bases and J by 3 bases, with 5 bases of the junction left unmatched. This CDR3 is CASSLRTSGKETQYF. Here the CDR3 DNA reads TGTGCCAGCTCACTTCGGACTAGCGGAAAAGAGACCCAGTACTTC.

This clonotype was counted many times. The chain uses TRBV6-5 and TRBJ1-1; D is uncertain. In germline, CDR1 is MNHEY, CDR2 SVGAGI. This CDR3 is built from 18 residues. V lost 2 bases to trimming and J lost 7 bases, with 26 bases between them. CDR3 nucleotides: TGTGCCAGCAGTTACCGACTAGTCCCGGCGCCTCCTACGGGTGAAGCTTTCTTT. Amino acids: CASSYRLVPAPPTGEAFF.

This clonotype occurred many times. The V call is TRBV27, the J call TRBJ1-6; 7 nucleotides match TRBD1. After removal of 5 bases from V and 7 bases from J, the junction contained 8 bases not matched to a gene. The length of the CDR3 is 15 residues. From germline, CDR1 is MNHEY and CDR2 SMNVEV (reference sequence). CDR3 in DNA: TGTGCCAGCAGTCGAGAGGGGGCGGGAAATTCACCCCTCCACTTT. Amino acid sequence: CASSREGAGNSPLHF.

Ten or more counts support this clonotype. This chain links TRBV12-3 or TRBV12-4 with TRBJ2-7; 10 bases match TRBD1. This CDR3 is 15 amino acids long. V shed 1 base, J shed 7 bases, and the junction held 7 bases outside the gene matches. The chain's CDR3 is CASSLGQGATGEQYF. DNA for the CDR3: TGTGCCAGCAGTTTAGGACAGGGGGCCACGGGGGAGCAGTACTTC.

This chain connects TRBV7-9 to TRBJ1-2, with no clear D. The CDR3 runs 11 residues. Trimming pared 5 bases from V and 6 bases from J, leaving 7 bases between. The germline V gene encodes CDR1 SEHNR and CDR2 FQNEAQ (reference sequence). DNA of the CDR3: TGTGCCAGCAGCCTCAGTGATGGCTACACCTTC. It translates to CASSLSDGYTF.

This clonotype was counted at least ten times. This sequence joins TRBV11-2 and TRBJ2-7; D is perhaps TRBD1 or TRBD2 (5 bases each). CDR3 length equals 15 residues. Germline V gene lookup returns CDR1 SGHAT and CDR2 FQNNGV. With 3 bases removed from V and 2 bases from J, the gap between germline ends came to 14 bases. CDR3 residues: CASSFTGTPTYEQYF. Written as DNA, the CDR3 is TGTGCCAGCAGCTTTACCGGGACCCCGACCTACGAGCAGTACTTC.

Ten or more counts support this clonotype. The rearrangement joins TRBV11-2 to TRBJ2-4, with D perhaps TRBD1 (7 bases). This CDR3 has 14 residues. Trimming pared 5 bases from V and 5 bases from J, leaving 13 bases between. The germline CDR1 and CDR2 sequences are SGHAT and FQNNGV. This CDR3 is CASSHPRGENIQYF. The CDR3 DNA sequence: TGTGCCAGCAGCCACCCCAGGGGGGAAAACATTCAGTACTTC.

The chain uses TRBV6-5 and TRBJ2-1, with TRBD2 matching over 7 bases. CDR1 MNHEY and CDR2 SVGAGI come from the germline V gene. Trimming removed 2 bases from V and 8 bases from J; junction bases left unmatched: 12. The CDR3 is made up of 16 amino acids. The CDR3, as DNA: TGTGCCAGCAGTTACGGGTTGGGACTACATGAGTATGAGCAGTTCTTC. Translated: CASSYGLGLHEYEQFF.

This clonotype was picked up many times. The chain combines TRBV6-1 with TRBJ2-2; TRBD2 matches 7 bases. Germline V gene lookup returns CDR1 MNHNS and CDR2 SASEGT. With 7 bases clipped from V and 0 bases from J, the junction kept 8 bases outside the gene matches. This CDR3 contains 16 residues. The CDR3 spells CASTTGTTPNTGELFF. The DNA for the CDR3 is TGTGCCAGCACCACTGGGACTACGCCGAACACCGGGGAGCTGTTTTTT.

This sequence joins TRBV5-1 and TRBJ2-7, with TRBD2 matching over 15 bases. The CDR3 is 18 amino acids. Per germline, CDR1 SGHRS and CDR2 YFSETQ. V dropped 0 bases and J dropped 0; count of bases not matched to a gene: 4. In nucleotides, the CDR3 is TGCGCCAGCAGCTTGGGGACTAGCGGGAGGGTTAGCTCCTACGAGCAGTACTTC. It is translated as CASSLGTSGRVSSYEQYF.

This clonotype came up a few times. The chain couples TRBV10-3 to TRBJ1-2, with D maybe TRBD1 (5 bases). V shed 3 bases and J shed 5 bases, with 7 bases lying between them. The CDR3 length is 12 residues. The germline V gene has CDR1 ENHRY and CDR2 SYGVKD. CDR3: CAISDREYGYTF. CDR3 DNA sequence: TGTGCCATCAGTGACAGGGAGTATGGCTACACCTTC.

V and J are TRBV30 and TRBJ1-1, with a possible D match to TRBD1 (6 bases). Trimming cost V 2 bases and J 5 bases, with 9 bases left between them. The CDR3 covers 12 residues. Germline V lookup: CDR1 GTSNPN, CDR2 SVGIG (reference sequence). This chain's CDR3 is CAWSLGGTEAFF. The CDR3 DNA reads as TGTGCCTGGAGTTTAGGGGGGACTGAAGCTTTCTTT.

This clonotype was recorded at least ten times. The V call is TRBV6-5, the J call TRBJ1-1; the D gene is possibly TRBD1 (5 bases). The CDR3 sequence is 15 residues long. Trimming took off 2 bases at V and 4 bases at J, with 14 bases between the two ends. CDR1 MNHEY and CDR2 SVGAGI come from the germline V gene. The CDR3 DNA is TGTGCCAGCAGTTACAAAGGGGCTTGGGTCACTGAAGCTTTCTTT. As protein: CASSYKGAWVTEAFF.

This clonotype was seen at least ten times. CDR3: CASSGLSGGALRQETQYF. CDR3 in DNA: TGCGCCAGCAGCGGTTTGTCAGGGGGGGCCCTGCGGCAAGAGACCCAGTACTTC. V usage is TRBV5-1 and J usage is TRBJ2-5; D possibly uses TRBD1 or TRBD2 (7 bases each). This CDR3 has 18 residues. The V end lost 4 bases, the J end lost 2 bases, and 24 bases lay between the germline ends. CDR1 is SGHRS, CDR2 YFSETQ, per germline.